Listed below are T cell receptor beta chains from one sample, sequenced in a study of blood T cell repertoires in COVID-19. The method was immunoSEQ multiplex PCR; TCRdb's version includes in-frame clones alone and lacks a portion of them. The sample comprises some 150,000 clones, 81% of which are singletons, and approximately 8.4% rests with the top ten. Source material: peripheral blood. The receptors derive from a human donor with acute or convalescent COVID-19. The donor label of this sample is uncertain. CDR3s include the opening cysteine and the closing phenylalanine or tryptophan. Clone size is shown for a subset of rows, as once, few, many or a class of expanded clone.

cdr3_aa: CASSLQRTQNSPLHF
j_call: TRBJ1-6
cdr3_length: 15
clone_size: NA
v_call: TRBV7-9

cdr3_aa: CASRPGTSGDLDTQYF
j_call: TRBJ2-3
cdr3_length: 16
clone_size: few
v_call: TRBV7-8

cdr3_aa: CASSAGTGENSPLHF
j_call: TRBJ1-6
cdr3_length: 15
clone_size: NA
v_call: TRBV9

cdr3_aa: CASSDSGGSTDTQYF
j_call: TRBJ2-3
cdr3_length: 15
clone_size: few
v_call: TRBV6-1

cdr3_aa: CASSLGTGRTPLHF
j_call: TRBJ1-6
cdr3_length: 14
clone_size: NA
v_call: TRBV5-6

cdr3_aa: CASSHKTGDYGYTF
j_call: TRBJ1-2
cdr3_length: 14
clone_size: NA
v_call: TRBV9

cdr3_aa: CASGQGPWGNTIYF
j_call: TRBJ1-3
cdr3_length: 14
clone_size: NA
v_call: TRBV6-5

cdr3_aa: CASSHRTGPLSGNTIYF
j_call: TRBJ1-3
cdr3_length: 17
clone_size: NA
v_call: TRBV7-9

cdr3_aa: CASSYGTGGKGNYGYTF
j_call: TRBJ1-2
cdr3_length: 17
clone_size: NA
v_call: TRBV6-2/TRBV6-3

cdr3_aa: CASSLGQGNYGYTF
j_call: TRBJ1-2
cdr3_length: 14
clone_size: NA
v_call: TRBV5-1

cdr3_aa: CASSRRTGLSQPQHF
j_call: TRBJ1-5
cdr3_length: 15
clone_size: NA
v_call: TRBV6-6

cdr3_aa: CASSSTESSYEQYF
j_call: TRBJ2-7
cdr3_length: 14
clone_size: NA
v_call: TRBV7-9

cdr3_aa: CATSDPGQRFGGYTF
j_call: TRBJ1-2
cdr3_length: 15
clone_size: NA
v_call: TRBV24-1

cdr3_aa: CASSLGQNSGNTIYF
j_call: TRBJ1-3
cdr3_length: 15
clone_size: few
v_call: TRBV5-4

cdr3_aa: CASSFGRVNTEAFF
j_call: TRBJ1-1
cdr3_length: 14
clone_size: few
v_call: TRBV27

cdr3_aa: CASSLTGGLYGYTF
j_call: TRBJ1-2
cdr3_length: 14
clone_size: NA
v_call: TRBV18

cdr3_aa: CASSLRTGNTVRAEAFF
j_call: TRBJ1-1
cdr3_length: 17
clone_size: NA
v_call: TRBV19

cdr3_aa: CASSEGSGAINEQFF
j_call: TRBJ2-1
cdr3_length: 15
clone_size: once
v_call: TRBV2

cdr3_aa: CASSQEGQGLILAKNIQYF
j_call: TRBJ2-4
cdr3_length: 19
clone_size: once
v_call: TRBV4-1

cdr3_aa: CASSQVTSGGNYGYTF
j_call: TRBJ1-2
cdr3_length: 16
clone_size: NA
v_call: TRBV3-1/TRBV3-2

cdr3_aa: CASSGRDYLWNEQFF
j_call: TRBJ2-1
cdr3_length: 15
clone_size: NA
v_call: TRBV5-1

cdr3_aa: CASGGQGNTEAFF
j_call: TRBJ1-1
cdr3_length: 13
clone_size: NA
v_call: TRBV6-5

cdr3_aa: CASSPKRGGLPSSSGNTIYF
j_call: TRBJ1-3
cdr3_length: 20
clone_size: NA
v_call: TRBV9

cdr3_aa: CASSWPGGTEAFF
j_call: TRBJ1-1
cdr3_length: 13
clone_size: NA
v_call: TRBV5-6

cdr3_aa: CASSSNRGRADTQYF
j_call: TRBJ2-3
cdr3_length: 15
clone_size: NA
v_call: TRBV5-4

cdr3_aa: CASSYSWDSQGYTF
j_call: TRBJ1-2
cdr3_length: 14
clone_size: few
v_call: TRBV6-5

cdr3_aa: CASSSAWGLALHF
j_call: TRBJ1-6
cdr3_length: 13
clone_size: NA
v_call: TRBV7-9

cdr3_aa: CASSFGVPIGNTIYF
j_call: TRBJ1-3
cdr3_length: 15
clone_size: NA
v_call: TRBV5-6